The rows below give T cell receptor beta chains drawn from one sample of a study of T cell repertoires in cytomegalovirus infection. TCRdb re-called the reads through MiXCR, storing one row per CDR3 protein. The data contain over 150,000 distinct CDR3 sequences, approximately 15% of them seen just once; the ten biggest clones take up 27%. The sample was PBMCs. These receptors were obtained from a human donor in good health (CMV status not recorded). Some clones in this sample may be carry-over from other donors' samples. Each CDR3 is given with its conserved first and last residue. A D gene is named only where the DNA matches it firmly. Part of the rows lack a size; the others show once, few, many or a class for expanded clones.

d_call: -
clone_size: many
j_call: TRBJ1-5
v_call: TRBV6-2/TRBV6-3
cdr3_nt: TGTGCCAGCAGCCGGACGAGTGTTAGCAATCAGCCCCAGCATTTT
cdr3_aa: CASSRTSVSNQPQHF

d_call: -
clone_size: many
j_call: TRBJ1-1
v_call: TRBV7-3
cdr3_nt: TGTGCCAGCAGCTTAAATGGGGGGCCCACTGAAGCTTTCTTT
cdr3_aa: CASSLNGGPTEAFF

d_call: -
clone_size: many
j_call: TRBJ2-7
v_call: TRBV28
cdr3_nt: TGTGCCAGCGATCTCGGGCAGGGGTTCCACGAGCAGTACTTC
cdr3_aa: CASDLGQGFHEQYF

d_call: TRBD1
clone_size: few
j_call: TRBJ2-7
v_call: TRBV28
cdr3_nt: TGTGCCAGCAGTTCCGCGGGGACAGGGCGGAACGAGCAGTACTTC
cdr3_aa: CASSSAGTGRNEQYF

d_call: -
clone_size: -
j_call: TRBJ2-2
v_call: TRBV25-1
cdr3_nt: TGTGCCAGCAGACCAGAACTCACCGGGGAGCTGTTTTTT
cdr3_aa: CASRPELTGELFF

d_call: -
clone_size: many
j_call: TRBJ1-2
v_call: TRBV10-3
cdr3_nt: TGTGCCATCAGGGGGACTGATTCGGGTGGCTACACCTTC
cdr3_aa: CAIRGTDSGGYTF

d_call: TRBD1
clone_size: -
j_call: TRBJ2-3
v_call: TRBV15
cdr3_nt: TGTGCCACCGGGACAGGATTCAGCACAGATACGCAGTATTTT
cdr3_aa: CATGTGFSTDTQYF

d_call: -
clone_size: few
j_call: TRBJ1-1
v_call: TRBV7-9
cdr3_nt: TGTGCCAGCAGCTCACCCACTGAAGCTTTCTTT
cdr3_aa: CASSSPTEAFF

d_call: -
clone_size: -
j_call: TRBJ2-1
v_call: TRBV6-5
cdr3_nt: TGTGCCAGCAGTTACTCCGGGACTCGCATTACCAATGAGCAGTTCTTC
cdr3_aa: CASSYSGTRITNEQFF

d_call: -
clone_size: -
j_call: TRBJ2-7
v_call: TRBV5-5
cdr3_nt: TGTGCCAGCAGCTCACAACACGGAGGAGTCTACGAGCAGTACTTC
cdr3_aa: CASSSQHGGVYEQYF

d_call: TRBD1
clone_size: few
j_call: TRBJ1-6
v_call: TRBV28
cdr3_nt: TGTGCCAGCTTGACAGGGGGTCGGTATTCACCCCTCCACTTT
cdr3_aa: CASLTGGRYSPLHF

d_call: -
clone_size: many
j_call: TRBJ2-3
v_call: TRBV11-1
cdr3_nt: TGTGCCAGCAGTCAGCGGGGCACAGATACGCAGTATTTT
cdr3_aa: CASSQRGTDTQYF

d_call: TRBD2
clone_size: many
j_call: TRBJ2-1
v_call: TRBV7-8
cdr3_nt: TGTGCCAGCAGCTTACCCCTCCTAGCGGGGGCCTACAATGAGCAGTTCTTC
cdr3_aa: CASSLPLLAGAYNEQFF

d_call: TRBD1
clone_size: many
j_call: TRBJ1-2
v_call: TRBV7-2
cdr3_nt: TGTGCCAGCAGCCCTAGAAGGACAGGGGATGGCTACACCTTC
cdr3_aa: CASSPRRTGDGYTF

d_call: -
clone_size: many
j_call: TRBJ2-4
v_call: TRBV7-9
cdr3_nt: TGTGCCAGCAGCCACCGGGGCCTAGCCAAAAACATTCAGTACTTC
cdr3_aa: CASSHRGLAKNIQYF

d_call: -
clone_size: many
j_call: TRBJ2-7
v_call: TRBV7-2
cdr3_nt: TGTGCCAGCAGCTTAGCGCTGTCAGGCGAGCAGTACTTC
cdr3_aa: CASSLALSGEQYF

d_call: TRBD1
clone_size: few
j_call: TRBJ1-1
v_call: TRBV7-9
cdr3_nt: TGTGCCAGCAGCTCGAACGGACAGGCCGGAACTGAAGCTTTCTTT
cdr3_aa: CASSSNGQAGTEAFF

d_call: -
clone_size: -
j_call: TRBJ2-1
v_call: TRBV28
cdr3_nt: TGTGCCAGCAGTTTATTTAAGGGGGGTAACAATGAGCAGTTCTTC
cdr3_aa: CASSLFKGGNNEQFF

d_call: -
clone_size: many
j_call: TRBJ2-7
v_call: TRBV19
cdr3_nt: TGTGCCAGTAGTATAGGTCGAACCTACGAGCAGTACTTC
cdr3_aa: CASSIGRTYEQYF

d_call: -
clone_size: many
j_call: TRBJ2-2
v_call: TRBV7-2
cdr3_nt: TGTGCCAGCAGCGCCACCGGGCCCACTCAGGGGGAGCTGTTTTTT
cdr3_aa: CASSATGPTQGELFF

d_call: -
clone_size: many
j_call: TRBJ2-1
v_call: TRBV15
cdr3_nt: TGTGCCACCAGCAGAGATTTGAACAGCTACAATGAGCAGTTCTTC
cdr3_aa: CATSRDLNSYNEQFF

d_call: -
clone_size: few
j_call: TRBJ2-2
v_call: TRBV7-6
cdr3_nt: TGTGCCAGCAGCTCAACCGGGACGCCCACCGGGGAGCTGTTTTTT
cdr3_aa: CASSSTGTPTGELFF

d_call: -
clone_size: many
j_call: TRBJ2-1
v_call: TRBV6-2/TRBV6-3
cdr3_nt: TGTGCCAGCAGTTACTCTTCCAATGAGCAGTTCTTC
cdr3_aa: CASSYSSNEQFF

d_call: -
clone_size: few
j_call: TRBJ1-5
v_call: TRBV4-1
cdr3_nt: TGCGCCAGCAGCCAAGCCGGGGCAGGAGGAGGTCAGCCCCAGCATTTT
cdr3_aa: CASSQAGAGGGQPQHF

d_call: TRBD1
clone_size: many
j_call: TRBJ1-5
v_call: TRBV4-1
cdr3_nt: TGCGCCAGCAGCCAAACCGGGACAGGGGGCCGCAATCAGCCCCAGCATTTT
cdr3_aa: CASSQTGTGGRNQPQHF

d_call: -
clone_size: few
j_call: TRBJ2-7
v_call: TRBV4-1
cdr3_nt: TGCGCCAGCAGCCAAGATTTCAACATCTACGAGCAGTACTTC
cdr3_aa: CASSQDFNIYEQYF

d_call: TRBD2
clone_size: many
j_call: TRBJ2-1
v_call: TRBV4-2
cdr3_nt: TGTGCCAGCAGCCAGGGGATAGCGGGAGCCAATGAGCAGTTCTTC
cdr3_aa: CASSQGIAGANEQFF

d_call: -
clone_size: many
j_call: TRBJ1-3
v_call: TRBV25-1
cdr3_nt: TGTGCCAGCAGTGACCCCCCCGGAGGATCTCCGGACACCATATATTTT
cdr3_aa: CASSDPPGGSPDTIYF

d_call: TRBD1
clone_size: many
j_call: TRBJ1-3
v_call: TRBV7-2
cdr3_nt: TGTGCCAGCAGTTCGGGACAGTTTGGAAACACCATATATTTT
cdr3_aa: CASSSGQFGNTIYF

d_call: TRBD1
clone_size: -
j_call: TRBJ2-7
v_call: TRBV6-5
cdr3_nt: TGTGCCAGCAGTGTAAAAACAGGGGGCTCTGGCGAGCAGTACTTC
cdr3_aa: CASSVKTGGSGEQYF

d_call: -
clone_size: many
j_call: TRBJ1-1
v_call: TRBV7-3
cdr3_nt: TGTGCCAGCAGCCCTGGTGCATCTCCGAACACTGAAGCTTTCTTT
cdr3_aa: CASSPGASPNTEAFF

d_call: TRBD2
clone_size: many
j_call: TRBJ2-7
v_call: TRBV7-2
cdr3_nt: TGTGCCAGCCAACGCTCGGGGGGGGATCCCTACGAGCAGTACTTC
cdr3_aa: CASQRSGGDPYEQYF

d_call: TRBD1
clone_size: many
j_call: TRBJ1-4
v_call: TRBV7-9
cdr3_nt: TGTGCCAGCAGCGGCAGGGGGCTTGCTGAAAAACTGTTTTTT
cdr3_aa: CASSGRGLAEKLFF

d_call: -
clone_size: many
j_call: TRBJ1-4
v_call: TRBV14
cdr3_nt: TGTGCCAGCAGCCAATTAACAGTCCGGGGTAATGAAAAACTGTTTTTT
cdr3_aa: CASSQLTVRGNEKLFF

d_call: -
clone_size: few
j_call: TRBJ1-5
v_call: TRBV28
cdr3_nt: TGTGCCAGCAGTTTGATAGTGAGCAATCAGCCCCAGCATTTT
cdr3_aa: CASSLIVSNQPQHF

d_call: -
clone_size: many
j_call: TRBJ1-1
v_call: TRBV7-3
cdr3_nt: TGTGCCAGCAGCTTAATACGGGGGGAGAGAGCTTTCTTT
cdr3_aa: CASSLIRGERAFF

d_call: -
clone_size: many
j_call: TRBJ2-7
v_call: TRBV7-9
cdr3_nt: TGTGCCAGCAGCTTAAGGGAACTTTCATCCTACGAGCAGTACTTC
cdr3_aa: CASSLRELSSYEQYF

d_call: -
clone_size: few
j_call: TRBJ2-5
v_call: TRBV2
cdr3_nt: TGTGCCAGCAGGGTTGAGTTTCTTGAGACCCAGTACTTC
cdr3_aa: CASRVEFLETQYF

d_call: -
clone_size: -
j_call: TRBJ2-5
v_call: TRBV7-2
cdr3_nt: TGTGCCAGCAGCCCGGAGGGTCCGGAGACCCAGTACTTC
cdr3_aa: CASSPEGPETQYF

d_call: -
clone_size: -
j_call: TRBJ1-4
v_call: TRBV28
cdr3_nt: TGTGCCAGCAGTTTACCTACTAATGAAAAACTGTTTTTT
cdr3_aa: CASSLPTNEKLFF

d_call: TRBD2
clone_size: many
j_call: TRBJ2-7
v_call: TRBV4-1
cdr3_nt: TGCGCCAGCAGCCAAGAGAGGGAGGGGCCGTTCGAGCAGTACTTC
cdr3_aa: CASSQEREGPFEQYF

d_call: -
clone_size: few
j_call: TRBJ1-3
v_call: TRBV4-3
cdr3_nt: TGCGCCAGCAGCCAAGATTCTGCGGGGGCGATCGGAAACACCATATATTTT
cdr3_aa: CASSQDSAGAIGNTIYF

d_call: TRBD2
clone_size: few
j_call: TRBJ2-3
v_call: TRBV19
cdr3_nt: TGTGCCAGTAGTGGGACTAGCGGGGGCCCAGATACGCAGTATTTT
cdr3_aa: CASSGTSGGPDTQYF